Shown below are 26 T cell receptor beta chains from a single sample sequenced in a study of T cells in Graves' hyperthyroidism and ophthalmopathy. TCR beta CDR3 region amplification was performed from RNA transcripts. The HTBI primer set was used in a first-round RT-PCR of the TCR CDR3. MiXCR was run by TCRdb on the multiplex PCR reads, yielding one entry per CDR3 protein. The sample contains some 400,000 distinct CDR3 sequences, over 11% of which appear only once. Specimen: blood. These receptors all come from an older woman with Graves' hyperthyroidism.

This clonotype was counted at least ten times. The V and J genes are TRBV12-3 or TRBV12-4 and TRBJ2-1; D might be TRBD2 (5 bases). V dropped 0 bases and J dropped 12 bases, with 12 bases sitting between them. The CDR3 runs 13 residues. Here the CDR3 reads CASSLAAGARQFF. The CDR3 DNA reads TGTGCCAGCAGTTTAGCGGCGGGCGCGAGGCAGTTCTTC.

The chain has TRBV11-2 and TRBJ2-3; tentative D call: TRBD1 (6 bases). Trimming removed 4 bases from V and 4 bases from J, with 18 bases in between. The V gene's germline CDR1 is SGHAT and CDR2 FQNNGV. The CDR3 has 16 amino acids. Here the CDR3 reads CASSSNRDKDADTQYF. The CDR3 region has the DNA TGTGCCAGCAGCTCAAACCGGGACAAGGACGCAGATACGCAGTATTTT. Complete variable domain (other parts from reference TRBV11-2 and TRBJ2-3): EAGVAQSPRYKIIEKRQSVAFWCNPISGHATLYWYQQILGQGPKLLIQFQNNGVVDDSQLPKDRFSAERLKGVDSTLKIQPAKLEDSAVYLCASSSNRDKDADTQYFGPGTRLTVL.

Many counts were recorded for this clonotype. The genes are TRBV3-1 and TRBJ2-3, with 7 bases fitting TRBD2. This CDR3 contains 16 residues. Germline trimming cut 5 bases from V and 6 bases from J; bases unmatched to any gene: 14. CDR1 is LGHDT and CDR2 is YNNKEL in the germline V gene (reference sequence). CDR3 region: CASSELGSGIGDTQYF. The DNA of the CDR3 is TGTGCCAGCAGCGAATTAGGAAGCGGGATTGGGGATACGCAGTATTTT.

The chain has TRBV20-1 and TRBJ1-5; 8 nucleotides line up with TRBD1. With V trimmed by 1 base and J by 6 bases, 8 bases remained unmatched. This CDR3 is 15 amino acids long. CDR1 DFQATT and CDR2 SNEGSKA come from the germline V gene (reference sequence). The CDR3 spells CSARASDRGGQPQHF. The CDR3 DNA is TGCAGTGCTAGAGCATCCGACAGGGGCGGTCAGCCCCAGCATTTT.

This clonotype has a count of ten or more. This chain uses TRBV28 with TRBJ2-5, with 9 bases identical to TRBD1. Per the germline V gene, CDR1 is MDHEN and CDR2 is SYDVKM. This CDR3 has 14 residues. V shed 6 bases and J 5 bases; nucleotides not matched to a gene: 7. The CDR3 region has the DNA TGTGCCAGCAGATCTACAGGGGGCTTGGAGACCCAGTACTTC. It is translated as CASRSTGGLETQYF. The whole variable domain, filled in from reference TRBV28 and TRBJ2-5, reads DVKVTQSSRYLVKRTGEKVFLECVQDMDHENMFWYRQDPGLGLRLIYFSYDVKMKEKGDIPEGYSVSREKKERFSLILESASTNQTSMYLCASRSTGGLETQYFGPGTRLLVL.

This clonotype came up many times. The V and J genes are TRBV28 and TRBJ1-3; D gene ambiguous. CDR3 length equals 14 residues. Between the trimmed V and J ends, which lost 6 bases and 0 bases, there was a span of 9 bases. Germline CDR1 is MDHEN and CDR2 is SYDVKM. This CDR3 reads CASSVTSSGNTIYF. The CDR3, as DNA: TGTGCCAGCAGCGTTACGAGCTCTGGAAACACCATATATTTT.

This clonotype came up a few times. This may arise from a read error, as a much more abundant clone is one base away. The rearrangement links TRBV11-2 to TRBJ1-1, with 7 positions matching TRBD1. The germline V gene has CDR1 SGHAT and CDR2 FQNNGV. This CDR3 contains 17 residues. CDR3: CAGSLVGGVLASTEAFF. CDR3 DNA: TGTGCCGGCAGCTTAGTAGGGGGCGTTTTGGCGAGCACTGAAGCTTTCTTT.

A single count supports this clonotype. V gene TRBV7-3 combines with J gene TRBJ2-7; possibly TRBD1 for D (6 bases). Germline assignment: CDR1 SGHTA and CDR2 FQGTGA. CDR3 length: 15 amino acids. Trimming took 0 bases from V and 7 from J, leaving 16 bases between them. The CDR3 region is CASSLTGQGVGEQYF. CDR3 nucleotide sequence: TGTGCCAGCAGCTTAACGGGACAAGGGGTGGGTGAGCAGTACTTC. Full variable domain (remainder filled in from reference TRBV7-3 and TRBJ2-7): GAGVSQTPSNKVTEKGKYVELRCDPISGHTALYWYRQSLGQGPEFLIYFQGTGAADDSGLPNDRFFAVRPEGSVSTLKIQRTERGDSAVYLCASSLTGQGVGEQYFGPGTRLTVT.

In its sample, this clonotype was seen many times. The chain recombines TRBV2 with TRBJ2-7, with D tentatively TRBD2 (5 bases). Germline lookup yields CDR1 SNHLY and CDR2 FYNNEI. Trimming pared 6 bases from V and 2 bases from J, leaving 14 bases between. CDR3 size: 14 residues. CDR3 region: CASRKLVHTYEQYF. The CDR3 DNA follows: TGTGCCAGCAGGAAACTAGTCCACACCTACGAGCAGTACTTC. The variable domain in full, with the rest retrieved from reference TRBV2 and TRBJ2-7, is EPEVTQTPSHQVTQMGQEVILRCVPISNHLYFYWYRQILGQKVEFLVSFYNNEISEKSEIFDDQFSVERPDGSNFTLKIRSTKLEDSAMYFCASRKLVHTYEQYFGPGTRLTVT.

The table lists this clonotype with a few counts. DNA for the CDR3: TGTGCCACCAGTGATTTTCAGGGATCGGCCCAGCATTTT. Its protein is CATSDFQGSAQHF. This chain joins TRBV24-1 and TRBJ1-5; D possibly corresponds to TRBD1 (5 bases). The length of the CDR3 is 13 residues. CDR1 is KGHDR and CDR2 is SFDVKD in the germline V gene. V gave up 1 base and J gave up 11 bases, with 11 bases separating them.

The CDR3 DNA is TGTGCCAGCAGCCTTACGACTAGCGGGCTCAGCACAGATACGCAGTATTTT. Amino acids: CASSLTTSGLSTDTQYF. V gene TRBV7-2 combines with J gene TRBJ2-3; TRBD2 matches 10 bases. CDR3 length: 17 residues. The germline gives CDR1 SGHTA, CDR2 FQGNSA. Unmatched junction bases numbered 8, after V lost 5 bases and J lost 0 bases.

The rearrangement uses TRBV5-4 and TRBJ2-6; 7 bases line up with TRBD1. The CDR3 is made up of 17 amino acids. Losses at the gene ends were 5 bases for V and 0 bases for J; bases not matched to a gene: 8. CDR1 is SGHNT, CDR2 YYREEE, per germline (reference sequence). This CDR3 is CASRRDRVGSGANVLTF. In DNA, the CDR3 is TGTGCCAGCAGACGCGACAGGGTGGGCTCTGGGGCCAACGTCCTGACTTTC. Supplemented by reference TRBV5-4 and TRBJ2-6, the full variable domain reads ETGVTQSPTHLIKTRGQQVTLRCSSQSGHNTVSWYQQALGQGPQFIFQYYREEENGRGNFPPRFSGLQFPNYSSELNVNALELDDSALYLCASRRDRVGSGANVLTFGAGSRLTVL.

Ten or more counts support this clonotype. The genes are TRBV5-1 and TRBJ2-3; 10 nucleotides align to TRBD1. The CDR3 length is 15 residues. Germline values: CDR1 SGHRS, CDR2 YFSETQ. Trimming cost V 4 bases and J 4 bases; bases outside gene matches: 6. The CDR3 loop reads CASSRPGQGADTQYF. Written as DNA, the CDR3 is TGCGCCAGCAGCCGACCCGGACAGGGGGCAGATACGCAGTATTTT.

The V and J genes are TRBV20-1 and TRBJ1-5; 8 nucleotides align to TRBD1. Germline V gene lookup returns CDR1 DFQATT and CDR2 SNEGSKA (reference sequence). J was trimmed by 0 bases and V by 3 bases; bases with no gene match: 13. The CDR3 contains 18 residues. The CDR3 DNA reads TGCAGTGCTAGTGATTATGTGGACAGGGCCTCTAGCAATCAGCCCCAGCATTTT. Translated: CSASDYVDRASSNQPQHF.

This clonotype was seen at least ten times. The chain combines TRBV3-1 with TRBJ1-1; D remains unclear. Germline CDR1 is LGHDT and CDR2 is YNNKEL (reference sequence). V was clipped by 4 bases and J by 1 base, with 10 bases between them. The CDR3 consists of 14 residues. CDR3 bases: TGTGCCAGCAGCCTCAGGACGGCGAACACTGAAGCTTTCTTT. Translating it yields CASSLRTANTEAFF.

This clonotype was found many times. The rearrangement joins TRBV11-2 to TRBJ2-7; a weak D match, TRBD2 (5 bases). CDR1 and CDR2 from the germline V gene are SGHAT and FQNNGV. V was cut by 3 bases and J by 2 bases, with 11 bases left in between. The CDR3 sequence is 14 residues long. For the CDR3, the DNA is TGTGCCAGCAGCTTTTTCAGCGGCGCCTACGAGCAGTACTTC. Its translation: CASSFFSGAYEQYF.

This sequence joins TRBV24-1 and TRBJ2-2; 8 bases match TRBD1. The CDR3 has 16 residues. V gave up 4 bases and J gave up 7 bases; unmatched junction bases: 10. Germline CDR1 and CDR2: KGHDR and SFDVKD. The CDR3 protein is CATSDTTGEVNGELFF. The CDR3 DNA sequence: TGTGCCACCAGTGACACGACAGGGGAGGTGAACGGGGAGCTGTTTTTT.

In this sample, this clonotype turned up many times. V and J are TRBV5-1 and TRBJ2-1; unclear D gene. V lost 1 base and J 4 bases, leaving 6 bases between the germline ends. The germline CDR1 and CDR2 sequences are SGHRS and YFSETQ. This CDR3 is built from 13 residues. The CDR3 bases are TGCGCCAGCAGCTTGCCCAGTTACAATGAGCAGTTCTTC. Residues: CASSLPSYNEQFF.

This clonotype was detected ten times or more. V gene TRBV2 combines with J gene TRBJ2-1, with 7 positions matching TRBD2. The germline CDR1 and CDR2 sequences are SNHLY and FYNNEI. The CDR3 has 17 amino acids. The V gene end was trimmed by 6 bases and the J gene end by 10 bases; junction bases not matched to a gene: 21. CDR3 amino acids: CASRPSMGGSWGTEQFF. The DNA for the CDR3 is TGTGCCAGCAGACCCAGTATGGGAGGGTCCTGGGGTACGGAGCAGTTCTTC.

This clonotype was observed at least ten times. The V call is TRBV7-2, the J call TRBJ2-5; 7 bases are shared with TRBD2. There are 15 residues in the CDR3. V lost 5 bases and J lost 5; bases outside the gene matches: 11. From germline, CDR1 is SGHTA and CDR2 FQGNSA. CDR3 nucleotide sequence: TGTGCCAGCAGCCGGAGCGGGACCCTGGGGGAGACCCAGTACTTC. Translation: CASSRSGTLGETQYF.

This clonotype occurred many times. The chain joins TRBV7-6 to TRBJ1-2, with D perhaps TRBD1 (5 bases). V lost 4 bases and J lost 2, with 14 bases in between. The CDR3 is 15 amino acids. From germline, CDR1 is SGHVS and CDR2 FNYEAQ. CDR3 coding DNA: TGTGCCAGCAGCTCGAACAGTGGGGCGAACTATGGCTACACCTTC. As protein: CASSSNSGANYGYTF.

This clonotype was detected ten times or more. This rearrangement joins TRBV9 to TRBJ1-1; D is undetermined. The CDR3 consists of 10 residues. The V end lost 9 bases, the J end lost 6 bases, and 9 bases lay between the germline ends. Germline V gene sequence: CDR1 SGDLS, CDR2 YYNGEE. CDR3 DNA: TGTGCCACCCCCCGGCCTGAAGCTTTCTTT. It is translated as CATPRPEAFF.

CDR3 sequence: CASRGASADTQYF. The DNA for the CDR3 is TGTGCCAGCAGAGGGGCGAGTGCGGATACGCAGTATTTT. This chain connects TRBV3-1 to TRBJ2-3, with D maybe TRBD1 (5 bases). The CDR3 totals 13 residues. The germline V and J ends were trimmed by 6 bases and 6 bases, with 13 bases remaining between them. Germline-derived CDR1 and CDR2 are LGHDT and YNNKEL (reference sequence).

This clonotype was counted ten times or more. CDR3 residues: CASSARGETGELFF. The CDR3 DNA sequence: TGTGCCAGCTCAGCACGGGGCGAGACCGGGGAGCTGTTTTTT. The genes are TRBV18 and TRBJ2-2, with D tentatively TRBD1 or TRBD2 (5 bases each). This CDR3 is 14 amino acids long. The germline V gene has CDR1 KGHSH and CDR2 LQKENI. V was pared by 5 bases and J by 5 bases, with 12 bases between.

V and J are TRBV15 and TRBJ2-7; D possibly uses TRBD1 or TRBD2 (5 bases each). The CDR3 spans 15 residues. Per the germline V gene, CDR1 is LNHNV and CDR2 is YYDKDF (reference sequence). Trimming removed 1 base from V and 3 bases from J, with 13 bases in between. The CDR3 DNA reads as TGTGCCACCAGCAGAGGGGGGATCAGGAGCTACGAGCAGTACTTC. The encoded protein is CATSRGGIRSYEQYF.

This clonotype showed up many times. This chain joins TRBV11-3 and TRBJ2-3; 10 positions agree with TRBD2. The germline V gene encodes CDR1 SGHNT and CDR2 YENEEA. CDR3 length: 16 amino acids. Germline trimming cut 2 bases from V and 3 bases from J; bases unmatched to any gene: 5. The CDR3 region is CASSLSGRAGTDTQYF. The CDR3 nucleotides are TGTGCCAGCAGCTTAAGCGGGAGGGCCGGGACAGATACGCAGTATTTT.